These T cell receptor beta chains were read from a single sample in a study of vaccination and CD4 T cells after COVID-19. No antigens are known for them. TCRdb reprocessed the PCR reads via MiXCR and lists one record per CDR3 protein. Among approximately 12,000 distinct CDR3 sequences listed, about 19% were seen once. Sequences were derived from CD4+ T cells from blood, cultured in vitro, sampled before SARS-CoV-2 vaccination. These receptors all come from a human donor who received a COVID-19 vaccine. Both conserved end residues are trimmed from each CDR3. The order of the fields is V gene, CDR3 length, CDR3 protein.

V gene: TRBV20-1; CDR3 length: 13; CDR3 protein: SARVPDRASHEQY
V gene: TRBV18; CDR3 length: 17; CDR3 protein: ASSRVPDRGPVSNEKLF
V gene: TRBV20-1; CDR3 length: 13; CDR3 protein: SAYNPGLRGSPLH
V gene: TRBV9; CDR3 length: 11; CDR3 protein: ASSGQGGYEQY
V gene: TRBV5-5; CDR3 length: 13; CDR3 protein: ASSYLGHPNTEAF
V gene: TRBV7-9; CDR3 length: 12; CDR3 protein: ASSGTSGGNEQF
V gene: TRBV20-1; CDR3 length: 13; CDR3 protein: SAKTGLAGVDTQY
V gene: TRBV30; CDR3 length: 11; CDR3 protein: AWGGQGGQPQH
V gene: TRBV18; CDR3 length: 14; CDR3 protein: ASSSDRDYSNQPQH
V gene: TRBV12-3/TRBV12-4; CDR3 length: 11; CDR3 protein: ASRVAVQETQY
V gene: TRBV20-1; CDR3 length: 17; CDR3 protein: SATDLSGQGARSNQPQH
V gene: TRBV30; CDR3 length: 12; CDR3 protein: AWLTGLSSHEQY
V gene: TRBV7-9; CDR3 length: 11; CDR3 protein: ASSLATVGEQF
V gene: TRBV6-5; CDR3 length: 12; CDR3 protein: ASSSLGGANVLT
V gene: TRBV20-1; CDR3 length: 11; CDR3 protein: SARASLQETQY